A selection of T cell receptor beta chains follows, all from one sample in a study of T cells in Graves' hyperthyroidism and ophthalmopathy. TCRdb analysed the multiplex PCR reads with MiXCR anew, one entry per CDR3 protein. There are around 660,000 distinct CDR3 sequences in the sample; 45% occur only once, and less than 9% lies in the top ten. Sequencing input: peripheral blood or thyroid tissue (not recorded which). Receptor source: an adult man with Graves' disease, either hyperthyroidism or ophthalmopathy (not recorded which). CDR3s include the opening cysteine and the closing phenylalanine or tryptophan. A D gene is named only where the DNA matches it firmly. Size tells how often a clone was seen (once, few, many) or the class of an expanded clone, and some rows leave it out.

V	J	D	size	CDR3	DNA
TRBV12-3/TRBV12-4	TRBJ1-5	-	few	CASSQDMHDRQPQHF	TGTGCCAGCAGCCAAGATATGCATGATCGTCAGCCCCAGCATTTT
TRBV10-3	TRBJ2-2	TRBD2	-	CAISGLAANTGELFF	TGTGCCATCAGCGGACTAGCGGCGAACACCGGGGAGCTGTTTTTT
TRBV20-1	TRBJ2-5	TRBD2	-	CSARDFAGGPRQETQYF	TGCAGTGCTAGAGATTTTGCGGGAGGGCCGCGGCAAGAGACCCAGTACTTC
TRBV2	TRBJ1-5	-	-	CASSDWFRATNQPQHF	TGTGCCAGCAGTGATTGGTTCCGGGCGACAAATCAGCCCCAGCATTTT
TRBV10-3	TRBJ2-5	-	many	CAISAGWETQYF	TGTGCCATCAGTGCAGGGTGGGAGACCCAGTACTTC
TRBV12-3/TRBV12-4	TRBJ2-7	TRBD2	-	CASSLTSGKTYEQYF	TGTGCCAGCAGTTTGACTAGCGGGAAAACCTACGAGCAGTACTTC
TRBV5-1	TRBJ2-7	-	few	CASSLGGSQPEQYF	TGCGCCAGCAGCTTGGGAGGGTCTCAGCCCGAGCAGTACTTC
TRBV29-1	TRBJ1-2	TRBD1	many	CSCSQGDYGYTF	TGCAGCTGTAGTCAGGGGGACTATGGCTACACCTTC
TRBV7-9	TRBJ1-5	-	-	CASSLGMGIGNQPQHF	TGTGCCAGCAGCTTAGGGATGGGGATAGGCAATCAGCCCCAGCATTTT
TRBV10-3	TRBJ2-7	-	-	CAISAGNEQYF	TGTGCCATCAGTGCGGGCAACGAGCAGTACTTC
TRBV15	TRBJ2-5	TRBD1	-	CATSPWTGGAGETQYF	TGTGCCACCAGCCCCTGGACAGGGGGCGCGGGAGAGACCCAGTACTTC
TRBV2	TRBJ2-5	TRBD1	-	CASSSGGVETQYF	TGTGCCAGCAGCTCAGGGGGCGTGGAGACCCAGTACTTC
TRBV2	TRBJ1-2	-	-	CASRAGVYGYTF	TGTGCCAGCAGGGCCGGGGTATATGGCTACACCTTC
TRBV2	TRBJ1-2	TRBD1	-	CASNRDRVGNYGYTF	TGTGCCAGCAACCGGGACAGGGTCGGTAACTATGGCTACACCTTC
TRBV5-1	TRBJ2-7	-	-	CASSQATVSYEQYF	TGCGCCAGCAGCCAAGCCACAGTTTCCTACGAGCAGTACTTC
TRBV20-1	TRBJ1-1	TRBD1	few	CSATDRMNTEAFF	TGCAGTGCCACGGACAGGATGAACACTGAAGCTTTCTTT
TRBV12-3/TRBV12-4	TRBJ1-3	-	-	CASSYVPGSSGNTIYF	TGTGCCAGCAGTTACGTTCCCGGTTCCTCTGGAAACACCATATATTTT
TRBV2	TRBJ1-1	-	many	CASNLARKNTEAFF	TGTGCCAGCAACCTAGCCAGGAAGAACACTGAAGCTTTCTTT
TRBV5-1	TRBJ1-1	-	few	CASSNQRGDTEAFF	TGCGCCAGCAGCAACCAGAGGGGTGACACTGAAGCTTTCTTT
TRBV10-3	TRBJ2-7	-	-	CAISDTSPGAYEQYF	TGTGCCATCAGTGATACGTCGCCTGGGGCCTACGAGCAGTACTTC
TRBV5-1	TRBJ1-4	-	many	CASSLGVNEKLFF	TGTGCCAGCAGCTTGGGCGTTAATGAAAAACTGTTTTTT
TRBV7-9	TRBJ1-2	-	-	CASSLQDPANYGYTF	TGTGCCAGCAGTCTACAGGATCCAGCTAACTATGGCTACACCTTC
TRBV2	TRBJ1-5	TRBD1	-	CASSTTTGEGNQPQHF	TGTGCCAGCAGTACCACGACAGGGGAGGGCAATCAGCCCCAGCATTTT
TRBV20-1	TRBJ2-5	-	many	CSARLGQETQYF	TGCAGTGCTAGGTTAGGGCAAGAGACCCAGTACTTC
TRBV7-2	TRBJ2-5	-	many	CASSQRGGETQYF	TGTGCCAGCTCCCAAAGGGGGGGAGAGACCCAGTACTTC
TRBV20-1	TRBJ1-5	-	-	CSARASRVIGSNQPQHF	TGCAGTGCTAGAGCCAGCAGGGTAATTGGGAGCAATCAGCCCCAGCATTTT
TRBV12-3/TRBV12-4	TRBJ1-4	TRBD1	few	CASSLVGGRDEKLFF	TGTGCCAGCAGTTTAGTAGGGGGCAGAGATGAAAAACTGTTTTTT
TRBV5-1	TRBJ2-7	TRBD1	-	CASKPGQGAYEQYF	TGCGCCAGCAAACCGGGACAGGGGGCATACGAGCAGTACTTC
TRBV11-2	TRBJ1-3	-	few	CASSLGSRPGNTIYF	TGTGCCAGCAGCTTAGGGTCCAGGCCTGGAAACACCATATATTTT
TRBV10-3	TRBJ2-2	TRBD1	many	CAIGTGDDGELFF	TGTGCCATTGGGACAGGGGATGACGGGGAGCTGTTTTTT
TRBV6-5	TRBJ2-7	-	-	CASSYSGVYEQYF	TGTGCCAGCAGTTACTCCGGGGTCTACGAGCAGTACTTC
TRBV5-1	TRBJ1-1	TRBD1	many	CASSLAGQGEVTEAFF	TGCGCCAGCAGCTTGGCTGGACAGGGAGAGGTCACTGAAGCTTTCTTT